These 7 T cell receptor beta chains were all obtained from the same sample, sequenced in a study of blood T cell repertoires in COVID-19. The assay was immunoSEQ multiplex PCR, and TCRdb's table has in-frame clones only and misses some. In the table there are about 78,000 clones, around 85% of which are singletons. The sample taken for sequencing was peripheral blood. The receptor source for this set is an elderly woman with active or convalescent COVID-19.

This clone was counted once. This sequence joins TRBV21-1 and TRBJ2-5; the table's D call TRBD2 went unverified against the DNA. TRBV21-1 is shown as a pseudogene. This CDR3 region has 15 residues. The CDR3 region is CASSLSGEGKETQYF. The CDR3 DNA reads TGTGCCAGCAGCCTTTCAGGAGAGGGCAAAGAGACCCAGTACTTC.

The chain couples TRBV11-2 to TRBJ2-7, with TRBD2 identical over 12 bases. The CDR3 has 13 amino acids. V lost 2 bases to trimming and J lost 9 bases; unmatched junction nucleotides: 2. Germline CDR1 reads SGHAT; CDR2 reads FQNNGV. The CDR3 region has the DNA TGTGCCAGCAGCTTAAGACTAGCGGGGGTGCAGTACTTC. This encodes CASSLRLAGVQYF. The variable domain in full, with the rest retrieved from reference TRBV11-2 and TRBJ2-7, is EAGVAQSPRYKIIEKRQSVAFWCNPISGHATLYWYQQILGQGPKLLIQFQNNGVVDDSQLPKDRFSAERLKGVDSTLKIQPAKLEDSAVYLCASSLRLAGVQYFGPGTRLTVT.

The rearrangement uses TRBV6-2 or TRBV6-3 and TRBJ2-1; TRBD2 matches 9 bases. This CDR3 contains 21 residues. Germline V gene lookup returns CDR1 MNHEY and CDR2 SVGEGT. J was trimmed by 1 base and V by 3 bases; bases with no gene match: 19. The CDR3 reads CASSYNRLAGRHTKSYNEQFF. CDR3 bases: TGTGCCAGCAGTTATAATAGGCTAGCGGGACGCCATACAAAATCCTACAATGAGCAGTTCTTC.

The chain links TRBV6-1 to TRBJ2-2, with 7 bases matching TRBD1. This CDR3 region has 15 residues. Germline CDR1 and CDR2: MNHNS and SASEGT. Trimming took 3 bases from V and 7 from J; bases not matched to a gene: 8. The CDR3: CASSEIDRVGGELFF. CDR3 bases: TGTGCCAGCAGTGAGATCGACAGGGTCGGCGGGGAGCTGTTTTTT.

V is TRBV18 and J is TRBJ1-1; TRBD1 aligns across 8 bases. This CDR3 has 15 amino acids. CDR1 is KGHSH and CDR2 is LQKENI in the germline V gene. V trimming: 5 bases; J trimming: 1 base; junction bases outside the gene matches: 6. The CDR3 DNA reads TGTGCCAGCTCAAAAGGACAGGGAGGGAACACTGAAGCTTTCTTT. This gives the protein CASSKGQGGNTEAFF.

The CDR3 bases are TGTGCCAGCAGTTACTCGGGCCGCGGGATTCACTACGAGCAGTACTTC. Translated, it gives CASSYSGRGIHYEQYF. The chain recombines TRBV6-5 with TRBJ2-7, with D perhaps matching TRBD2 (6 bases). From germline, CDR1 is MNHEY and CDR2 SVGAGI. Trimming removed 0 bases from V and 3 bases from J, with 15 bases in between. CDR3 size: 16 residues.

J is TRBJ1-1 and V is TRBV29-1, with 7 bases lining up with TRBD1. Looked up from germline, CDR1 is SQVTM and CDR2 is ANQGSEA. Trimming took 5 bases from V and 3 from J; bases not matched to a gene: 6. There are 13 residues in the CDR3. This chain's CDR3 is CSVTPGQYTEAFF. The CDR3 DNA reads TGCAGCGTTACCCCGGGACAGTACACTGAAGCTTTCTTT.